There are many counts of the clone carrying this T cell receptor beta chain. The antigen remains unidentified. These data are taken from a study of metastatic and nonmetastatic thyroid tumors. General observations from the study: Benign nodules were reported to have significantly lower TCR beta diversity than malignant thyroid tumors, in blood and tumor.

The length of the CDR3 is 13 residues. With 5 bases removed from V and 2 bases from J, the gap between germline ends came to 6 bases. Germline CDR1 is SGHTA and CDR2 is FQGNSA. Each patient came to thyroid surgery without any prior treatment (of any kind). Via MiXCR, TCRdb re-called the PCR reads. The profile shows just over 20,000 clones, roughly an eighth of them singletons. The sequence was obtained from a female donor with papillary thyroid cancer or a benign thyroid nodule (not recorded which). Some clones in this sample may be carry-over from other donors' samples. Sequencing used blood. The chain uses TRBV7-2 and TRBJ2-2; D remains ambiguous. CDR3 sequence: CASSLDNTGELFF. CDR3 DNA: TGTGCCAGCAGCCTTGACAACACCGGGGAGCTGTTTTTT.